The entry below gives a single TCR beta chain sequence along with its context. Its target is not known. The germline gives CDR1 SNHLY, CDR2 FYNNEI. The CDR3 totals 14 residues. After removal of 5 bases from V and 8 bases from J, the junction contained 5 bases not matched to a gene. The record originates from a study of blood T cells in healthy people across ages. Study-wide background: About one barcoded beta molecule per two T cells came from capture by template switching. Findings of the study overall: Naive and antigen-experienced cells were not separated, limiting conclusive comparison.

For the second PCR, which ran for roughly 7 to 11 cycles, a sample-barcoded 5' primer and a J-beta primer mix were used. Each TCR beta cDNA got a 12-nucleotide random molecular identifier. TCRdb passed the 5' RACE reads through MiXCR, listing each CDR3 protein once. The table includes about 640,000 distinct CDR3 sequences, roughly 53% detected once. The TCR comes from a man between 60 and 75 years old in good health. Material: blood. The chain joins TRBV2 to TRBJ2-1, with 11 bases lining up with TRBD1. This CDR3 reads CASSQDRGRDEQFF. CDR3 coding DNA: TGTGCCAGCAGTCAGGACAGGGGGCGTGATGAGCAGTTCTTC.